A selection of T cell receptor beta chains follows, all from one sample in a study of technical replicates of blood from a few donors. TCRdb's copy holds only in-frame clones and misses some; the assay was immunoSEQ multiplex PCR. The sample has 75,000 to 95,000 clones, about 89% seen once. Sequenced material: T cells isolated from PBMCs. The receptor source for this set is a human donor in good health. The CDR3 runs from the conserved cysteine through the conserved F or W. D genes are given only for firm matches. A clone size is listed for some rows: how often the clone was seen (once, few, many), or a class if it is expanded.

.,TRBV9,.,TRBJ2-1,TGTGCCAGCAGCGTAACAGGGTCTTCAGGGGATGAGCAGTTCTTC,CASSVTGSSGDEQFF
TRBD2,TRBV27,.,TRBJ2-7,TGTGCCAGCAGCCAAATCCATGGTGGGAGGGCCTCCTACGAGCAGTACTTC,CASSQIHGGRASYEQYF
.,TRBV18,.,TRBJ1-1,TGTGCCAGCTCACCAAGACAGTTTTCAGAAGCTTTCTTT,CASSPRQFSEAFF
TRBD2,TRBV5-4,.,TRBJ2-7,TGTGCCAGCAGCTTGAATCGCGGGGGTGAGCAGTACTTC,CASSLNRGGEQYF
.,TRBV7-2,.,TRBJ2-3,TGTGCCAGCAGCCACCGGGTTTTCACAGATACGCAGTATTTT,CASSHRVFTDTQYF
TRBD2,TRBV5-4,.,TRBJ2-4,TGTGCCAGCAGCTTGTTCGGGACTAGCGGGACCGGGGGCAAAAACATTCAGTACTTC,CASSLFGTSGTGGKNIQYF
.,TRBV19,.,TRBJ2-3,TGTGCCACCAGGGACTTATTCCCAGATACGCAGTATTTT,CATRDLFPDTQYF
TRBD2,TRBV19,.,TRBJ2-1,TGTGCCAGTAGTTCGGGGGCTGGACTAGCGGGCAATGAGCAGTTCTTC,CASSSGAGLAGNEQFF
TRBD2,TRBV4-3,.,TRBJ2-3,TGCGCCAGCAGCCAACATACTAGCGGACGCACAGATACGCAGTATTTT,CASSQHTSGRTDTQYF
TRBD1,TRBV29-1,.,TRBJ1-2,TGCAGCGTTGCAGGGGGGTGGTATGGCTACACCTTC,CSVAGGWYGYTF
.,TRBV13,.,TRBJ1-3,TGTGCCAGCAGCTTAAGCCCCGCGGGGTCCGGAAACACCATATATTTT,CASSLSPAGSGNTIYF
TRBD1,TRBV30,few,TRBJ1-1,TGTGCCTGGAGCCAGGGGGAATACACTGAAGCTTTCTTT,CAWSQGEYTEAFF
.,TRBV4-2,.,TRBJ1-2,TGTGCCAGCAGCCAAGTGATAGGGGGCTATGGCTACACCTTC,CASSQVIGGYGYTF
.,TRBV19,.,TRBJ1-2,TGTGCCAGTACTCAGGGGTTTAATGGCTACACCTTC,CASTQGFNGYTF
.,TRBV6-5,.,TRBJ1-2,TGTGCCAGCAGTTACTCCCAGGGTGGCTACACCTTC,CASSYSQGGYTF
TRBD1,TRBV19,.,TRBJ2-3,TGTGCCAGTAGTATCACAGGGGGCTACGCAGATACGCAGTATTTT,CASSITGGYADTQYF
.,TRBV27,once,TRBJ2-5,TGTGCCAGCAGAACCGGGATACAAGAGACCCAGTACTTC,CASRTGIQETQYF
TRBD2,TRBV27,.,TRBJ2-3,TGTGCCAGCAACGGACTAGCGGCTAGCACAGATACGCAGTATTTT,CASNGLAASTDTQYF
.,TRBV9,few,TRBJ1-1,TGTGCCAGCAGCGTATCCCCAACCGGGAACACTGAAGCTTTCTTT,CASSVSPTGNTEAFF
.,TRBV4-3,.,TRBJ1-1,TGCGCCAGCAGCCAAGTTGAAGGGGCCACTGAAGCTTTCTTT,CASSQVEGATEAFF
TRBD1,TRBV5-1,.,TRBJ2-5,TGCGCCAGCAGCTTTTCCGGGACAGGGGGCAAAATGGAGACCCAGTACTTC,CASSFSGTGGKMETQYF
TRBD2,TRBV29-1,.,TRBJ2-1,TGCAGCGTTGAATATCCGGGACTAGATCTCTATGAGCAGTTCTTC,CSVEYPGLDLYEQFF
TRBD2,TRBV5-1,.,TRBJ2-3,TGCGCCAGCAGAGCGGGAGGAGGCACACACACAGGAGATACGCAGTATTTT,CASRAGGGTHTGDTQYF
TRBD2,TRBV28,.,TRBJ2-7,TGTGCCAGCAGTTTAGGGACTAGCGGTTTTATTTGGAACGAGCAGTACTTC,CASSLGTSGFIWNEQYF
TRBD1,TRBV10-1,.,TRBJ2-1,TGCGCCAGCAGAACATCCCTGGGGACAGGGAGCGAGCAGTTCTTC,CASRTSLGTGSEQFF
TRBD1,TRBV29-1,.,TRBJ1-1,TGCAGCGTTCCACAGGGGATTACTGAAGCTTTCTTT,CSVPQGITEAFF
.,TRBV28,.,TRBJ1-2,TGTGCCAGCAGTTTCCCACAGGGCCTCCTTAACTATGGCTACACCTTC,CASSFPQGLLNYGYTF
TRBD2,TRBV27,.,TRBJ2-2,TGTGCCAGCACTCAACGGCGGGGGACCGGGGAGCTGTTTTTT,CASTQRRGTGELFF
.,TRBV5-1,.,TRBJ1-4,TGCGCCAGCAGCTCCGAAAAGGGGGAAAAACTGTTTTTT,CASSSEKGEKLFF
TRBD1,TRBV28,.,TRBJ1-1,TGTGCCAGCACCGACACAGGGGGGTTCAGAAGGAACACTGAAGCTTTCTTT,CASTDTGGFRRNTEAFF
TRBD1,TRBV11-3,.,TRBJ2-7,TGTGCCAGCAGCACAGGGGGGACAGGGGGCAAGCAGTACTTC,CASSTGGTGGKQYF
TRBD1,TRBV6-5,.,TRBJ1-3,TGTGCCAGCAGTTATAGGACAGGGGCAGGAAACACCATATATTTT,CASSYRTGAGNTIYF
TRBD2,TRBV19,.,TRBJ2-1,TGTGCCAGTAGTATGGATAGCGGGAGTAGTAATGAGCAGTTCTTC,CASSMDSGSSNEQFF
TRBD2,TRBV27,.,TRBJ2-2,TGTGCCAGCAGTTTAAGAGTGGGACTAGCGGGAGGGCCCGGTCCCGGGGAGCTGTTTTTT,CASSLRVGLAGGPGPGELFF
TRBD2,TRBV11-2,.,TRBJ2-1,TGTGCCAGCAGCTTAGGCGGGACTAGCGGCGATGAGCAGTTCTTC,CASSLGGTSGDEQFF
TRBD2,TRBV4-3,.,TRBJ2-7,TGCGCCAGCAGCGGAGCGGGAGGCTCCTACGAGCAGTACTTC,CASSGAGGSYEQYF
.,TRBV19,few,TRBJ1-5,TGTGCCAGTAGCCGAGGAGGGGCTTTAGGCCAGCCCCAGCATTTT,CASSRGGALGQPQHF
.,TRBV29-1,.,TRBJ2-3,TGCAGCGTTGATGACCCGGTAGGGGGTATAGATACGCAGTATTTT,CSVDDPVGGIDTQYF
.,TRBV28,.,TRBJ1-4,TGTGCCAGCAGTAAAGCGGTTTTTAATGAAAAACTGTTTTTT,CASSKAVFNEKLFF
.,TRBV7-2,.,TRBJ1-1,TGTGCCAGCAGCTCCTCGGCGGGGAACACTGAAGCTTTCTTT,CASSSSAGNTEAFF
TRBD2,TRBV11-2,.,TRBJ2-5,TGTGCCAGCAGCGAAAGACTAGCGGGAGAATATGAGACCCAGTACTTC,CASSERLAGEYETQYF
TRBD2,TRBV4-1,.,TRBJ2-5,TGCGCCAGCAGCCCGCCAGGACTAGGGGCCCAAGAGACCCAGTACTTC,CASSPPGLGAQETQYF
.,TRBV25-1,.,TRBJ1-5,TGTGCCAGCAGTGACCTCCTAGAAGCGGATCAGCCCCAGCATTTT,CASSDLLEADQPQHF
.,TRBV28,.,TRBJ2-7,TGTGCCAGCAGCCCTCCTCCTACCTACGAGCAGTACTTC,CASSPPPTYEQYF
.,TRBV9,.,TRBJ2-3,TGTGCCAGCAGCGTAGAAGCTAGCGGCACAGATACGCAGTATTTT,CASSVEASGTDTQYF
TRBD1,TRBV5-1,.,TRBJ1-1,TGCGCCAGCAGCCCAACAGGGGCCGCTGAAGCTTTCTTT,CASSPTGAAEAFF
.,TRBV5-5,.,TRBJ1-1,TGTGCCAGCAGCTTGGGAGGGCTGACTGAAGCTTTCTTT,CASSLGGLTEAFF
.,TRBV5-4,.,TRBJ2-6,TGTGCCAGCAGCTTCGGGGAACTCCCTGGGGCCAACGTCCTGACTTTC,CASSFGELPGANVLTF
TRBD1,TRBV6-5,.,TRBJ2-5,TGTGCCAGCAGACGACAGGGGGTAGAGACCCAGTACTTC,CASRRQGVETQYF
TRBD2,TRBV28,.,TRBJ2-2,TGTGCCAGCAGCCCTCCGGGACGGGCACTAGCGGGGGGGACCGGGGAGCTGTTTTTT,CASSPPGRALAGGTGELFF
TRBD2,TRBV19,.,TRBJ2-7,TGTGCCAGTAGTTCTAGCGGGAGAAGCGAGCAGTACTTC,CASSSSGRSEQYF
TRBD2,TRBV29-1,.,TRBJ2-3,TGCAGCGTTCCGGGACTAGCTACAGATACGCAGTATTTT,CSVPGLATDTQYF
.,TRBV2,.,TRBJ2-7,TGTGCCAGCAGTGAGGACGGGAATGTCGACGAGCAGTACTTC,CASSEDGNVDEQYF